Sequencing of this T cell receptor (beta chain) was carried out in a study of early T cells in non-severe SARS-CoV-2 infection. Regarding the study as a whole: Private and CD4 specificities were missed by VDJdb matching, which favored anti-spike CD8 responses.

Attachment of unique molecular identifiers was made to individual cDNA molecules. From the 5' RACE reads, TCRdb called clonotypes with MiXCR, one entry per CDR3 protein. The table lists some 64,000 distinct CDR3 sequences, 10% to 13% of them singletons. This clonotype appeared many times. Its specificity is not known. The germline V gene has CDR1 KGHSH and CDR2 LQKENI. V shed 6 bases, J shed 13 bases, and the junction held 8 bases outside the gene matches. The CDR3 extends over 12 amino acids. The sequence was obtained from an adult who was a healthcare worker with PCR-confirmed SARS-CoV-2 infection or an uninfected control (not recorded which). Material for sequencing was whole blood. The chain carries TRBV18 and TRBJ1-3, with TRBD1 identical over 8 bases. CDR3 in amino acids: CASSRPGQEIYF. The DNA for the CDR3 is TGTGCCAGCTCCCGCCCGGGACAGGAGATATATTTT. Full variable domain (remainder filled in from reference TRBV18 and TRBJ1-3): NAGVMQNPRHLVRRRGQEARLRCSPMKGHSHVYWYRQLPEEGLKFMVYLQKENIIDESGMPKERFSAEFPKEGPSILRIQQVVRGDSAAYFCASSRPGQEIYFGEGSWLTVV.